The TCR beta chain under discussion was sequenced for a study of blood T cell repertoires in COVID-19. Looking at the study overall: The analysed material was cDNA or gDNA that came from T cells, B-cell-depleted T cells, or PBMCs.

Trimming cost V 3 bases and J 10 bases, with 19 bases left between them. Per the germline V gene, CDR1 is GTSNPN and CDR2 is SVGIG (reference sequence). The CDR3 is made up of 15 amino acids. The protocol was immunoSEQ multiplex PCR, while the TCRdb copy is restricted to in-frame clones and leaves out a portion. Of roughly 220,000 clones in the sample, about 87% were seen once. V gene TRBV30 combines with J gene TRBJ1-6, with D possibly being TRBD1 (6 bases). This TCR derives from a man aged 55 to 70 with acute or convalescent COVID-19. Sequencing was done on a sample of peripheral blood. CDR3 sequence: CAWRALTGTGSPLHF. As DNA, the CDR3 is TGTGCCTGGAGAGCCCTCACAGGGACGGGATCACCCCTCCACTTT. Variable domain in full (rest from reference TRBV30 and TRBJ1-6): SQTIHQWPATLVQPVGSPLSLECTVEGTSNPNLYWYRQAAGRGLQLLFYSVGIGQISSEVPQNLSASRPQDRQFILSSKKLLLSDSGFYLCAWRALTGTGSPLHFGNGTRLTVT.